This T cell receptor (beta chain) was recovered during a study of blood T cell repertoires in COVID-19. CDR1 and CDR2 (germline): KGHDR, SFDVKD. This CDR3 comprises 16 residues. Trimming shortened V by 0 bases and J by 0 bases, and 9 bases separated the two germline ends. Under the authors' procedure: Reference gene primer amplification gave nucleated cell count estimates. Sequencing was performed with immunoSEQ multiplex PCR; in TCRdb, only in-frame clones are kept and a portion is missing. For V, J and clone size, that table is used; D and trimming come from the DNA. The table includes some 60,000 clones, around 83% detected once.

Material: peripheral blood. The TCR comes from a man aged 50-60 years with COVID-19, enrolled during active disease. The chain recombines TRBV24-1 with TRBJ2-3; maybe TRBD1 (6 bases). CDR3 sequence (DNA): TGTGCCACCAGTGATTTGTCAGGGGCGAGCACAGATACGCAGTATTTT. Amino acid sequence: CATSDLSGASTDTQYF.